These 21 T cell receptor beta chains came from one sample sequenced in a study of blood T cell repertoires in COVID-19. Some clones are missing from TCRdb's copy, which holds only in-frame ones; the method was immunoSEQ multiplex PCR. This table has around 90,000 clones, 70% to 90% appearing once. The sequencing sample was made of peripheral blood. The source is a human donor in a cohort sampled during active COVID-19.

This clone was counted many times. For the CDR3, the DNA is TGTGCCAGCTCATCGGACAGGGGGCTCCTAAACACCGGGGAGCTGTTTTTT. Its protein is CASSSDRGLLNTGELFF. V is TRBV18 and J is TRBJ2-2, with 11 bases aligning to TRBD1. The CDR3 is 17 residues long. The J segment lost 2 bases and the V segment lost 5 bases, leaving 7 bases of the junction unmatched. Germline CDR1 is KGHSH and CDR2 is LQKENI.

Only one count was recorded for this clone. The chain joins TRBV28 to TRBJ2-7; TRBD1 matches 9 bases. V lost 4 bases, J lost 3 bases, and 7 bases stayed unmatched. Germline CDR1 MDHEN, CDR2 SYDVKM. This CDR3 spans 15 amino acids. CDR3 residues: CASSSSGQGNYEQYF. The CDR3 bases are TGTGCCAGCAGTTCATCGGGACAGGGAAACTACGAGCAGTACTTC.

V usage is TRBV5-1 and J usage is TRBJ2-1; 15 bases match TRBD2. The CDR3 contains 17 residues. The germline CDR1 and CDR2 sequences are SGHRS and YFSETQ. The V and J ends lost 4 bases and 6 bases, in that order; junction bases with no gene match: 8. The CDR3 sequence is CASSRTSGGAGTNEQFF. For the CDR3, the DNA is TGCGCCAGCAGCCGGACTAGCGGGGGGGCTGGAACCAATGAGCAGTTCTTC.

For the CDR3, the DNA is TGTGCCAGCTCACGTCGAGGCGGGACCTTGAACACTGAAGCTTTCTTT. This encodes CASSRRGGTLNTEAFF. The chain joins TRBV18 to TRBJ1-1; D may be TRBD1 (5 bases). In germline, CDR1 is KGHSH, CDR2 LQKENI. V gave up 4 bases and J gave up 0 bases, with 15 bases separating them. The CDR3 length is 16 residues.

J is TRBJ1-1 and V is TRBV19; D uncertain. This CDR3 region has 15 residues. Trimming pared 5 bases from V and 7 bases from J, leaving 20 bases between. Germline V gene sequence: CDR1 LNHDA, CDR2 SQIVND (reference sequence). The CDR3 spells CASSGLGEGGNEAFF. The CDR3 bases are TGTGCCAGTAGTGGCCTCGGGGAGGGCGGAAATGAAGCTTTCTTT.

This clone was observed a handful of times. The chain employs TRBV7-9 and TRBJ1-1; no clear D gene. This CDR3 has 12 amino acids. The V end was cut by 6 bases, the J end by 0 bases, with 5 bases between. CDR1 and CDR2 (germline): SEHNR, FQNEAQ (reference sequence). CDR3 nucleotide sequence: TGTGCCAGCAGGACAATGAACACTGAAGCTTTCTTT. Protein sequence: CASRTMNTEAFF.

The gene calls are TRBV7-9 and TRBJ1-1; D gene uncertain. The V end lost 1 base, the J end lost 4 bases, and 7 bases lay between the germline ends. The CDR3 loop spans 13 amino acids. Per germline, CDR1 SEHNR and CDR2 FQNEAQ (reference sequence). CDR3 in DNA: TGTGCCAGCAGCTTAGATTCGGGCACTGAAGCTTTCTTT. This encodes CASSLDSGTEAFF.

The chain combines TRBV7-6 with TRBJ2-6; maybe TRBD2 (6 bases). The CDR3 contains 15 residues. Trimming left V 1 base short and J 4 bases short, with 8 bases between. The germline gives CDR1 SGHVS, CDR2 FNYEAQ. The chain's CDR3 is CASSLGRAGANVLTF. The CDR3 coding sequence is TGTGCCAGCAGCTTAGGGAGGGCGGGGGCCAACGTCCTGACTTTC.

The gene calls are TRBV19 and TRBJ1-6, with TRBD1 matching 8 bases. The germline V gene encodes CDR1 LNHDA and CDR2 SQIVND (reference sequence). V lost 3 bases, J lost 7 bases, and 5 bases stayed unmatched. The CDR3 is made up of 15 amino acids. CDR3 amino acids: CASSIPQGGNSPLHF. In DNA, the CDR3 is TGTGCCAGTAGTATCCCACAGGGGGGAAATTCACCCCTCCACTTT. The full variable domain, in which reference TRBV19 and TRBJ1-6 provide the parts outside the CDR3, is DGGITQSPKYLFRKEGQNVTLSCEQNLNHDAMYWYRQDPGQGLRLIYYSQIVNDFQKGDIAEGYSVSREKKESFPLTVTSAQKNPTAFYLCASSIPQGGNSPLHFGNGTRLTVT.

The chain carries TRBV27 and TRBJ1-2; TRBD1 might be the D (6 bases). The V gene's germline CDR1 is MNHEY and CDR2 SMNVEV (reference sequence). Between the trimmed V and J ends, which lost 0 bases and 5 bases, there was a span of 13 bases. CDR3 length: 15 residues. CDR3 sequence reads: CASSLSITGWYGYTF. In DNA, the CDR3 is TGTGCCAGCAGTTTATCGATAACAGGGTGGTATGGCTACACCTTC.

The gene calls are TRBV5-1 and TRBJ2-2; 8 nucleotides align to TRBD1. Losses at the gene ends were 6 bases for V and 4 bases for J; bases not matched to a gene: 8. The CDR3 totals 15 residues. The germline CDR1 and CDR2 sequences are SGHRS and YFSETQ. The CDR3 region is CASTQDRAGTGELFF. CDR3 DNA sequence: TGCGCCAGCACCCAGGACAGGGCGGGCACCGGGGAGCTGTTTTTT.

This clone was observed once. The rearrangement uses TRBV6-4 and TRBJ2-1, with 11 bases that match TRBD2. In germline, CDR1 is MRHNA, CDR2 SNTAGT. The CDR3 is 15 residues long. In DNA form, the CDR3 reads TGTCGACCTACTACTAGCGGGAGTAAGTTGAATGAGCAGTTCTTC. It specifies CRPTTSGSKLNEQFF.

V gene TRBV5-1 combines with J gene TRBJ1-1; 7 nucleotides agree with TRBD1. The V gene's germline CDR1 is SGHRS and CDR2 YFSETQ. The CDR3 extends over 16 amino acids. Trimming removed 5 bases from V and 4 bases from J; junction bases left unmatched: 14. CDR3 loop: CASRRGGPEISTEAFF. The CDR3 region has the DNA TGCGCCAGCAGGCGAGGGGGCCCAGAGATTTCCACTGAAGCTTTCTTT. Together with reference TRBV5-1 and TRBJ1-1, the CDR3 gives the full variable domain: KAGVTQTPRYLIKTRGQQVTLSCSPISGHRSVSWYQQTPGQGLQFLFEYFSETQRNKGNFPGRFSGRQFSNSRSEMNVSTLELGDSALYLCASRRGGPEISTEAFFGQGTRLTVV.

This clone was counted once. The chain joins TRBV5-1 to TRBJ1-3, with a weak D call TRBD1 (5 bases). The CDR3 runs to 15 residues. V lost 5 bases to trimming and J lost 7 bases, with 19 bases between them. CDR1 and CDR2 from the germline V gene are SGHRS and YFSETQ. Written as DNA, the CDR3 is TGCGCCAGCAGACCTACAGGTGGTCTTGGGAACACCATATATTTT. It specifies CASRPTGGLGNTIYF.

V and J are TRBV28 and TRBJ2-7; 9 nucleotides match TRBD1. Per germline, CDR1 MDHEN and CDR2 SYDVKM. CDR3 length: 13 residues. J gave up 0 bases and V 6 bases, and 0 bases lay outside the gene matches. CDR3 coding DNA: TGTGCCAGCAGGACAGGGGGCTCCTACGAGCAGTACTTC. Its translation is CASRTGGSYEQYF.

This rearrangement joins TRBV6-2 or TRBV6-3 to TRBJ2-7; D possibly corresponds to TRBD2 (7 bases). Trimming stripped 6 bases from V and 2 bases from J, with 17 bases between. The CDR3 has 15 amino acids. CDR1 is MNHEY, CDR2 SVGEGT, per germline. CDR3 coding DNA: TGTGCCAGCAGCCCAAGGGGGGGGGCTACCTACGAGCAGTACTTC. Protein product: CASSPRGGATYEQYF.

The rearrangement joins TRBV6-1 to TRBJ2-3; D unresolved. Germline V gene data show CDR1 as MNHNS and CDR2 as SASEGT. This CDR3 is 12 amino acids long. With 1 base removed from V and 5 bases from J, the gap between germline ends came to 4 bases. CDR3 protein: CASSEDRDTQYF. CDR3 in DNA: TGTGCCAGCAGTGAAGATAGAGATACGCAGTATTTT.

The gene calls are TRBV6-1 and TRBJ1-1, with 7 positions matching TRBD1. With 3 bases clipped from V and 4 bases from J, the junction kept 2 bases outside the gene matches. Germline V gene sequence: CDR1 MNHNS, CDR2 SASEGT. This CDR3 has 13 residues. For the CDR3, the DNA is TGTGCCAGCAGTGAGAGACAGGGCACTGAAGCTTTCTTT. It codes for CASSERQGTEAFF.

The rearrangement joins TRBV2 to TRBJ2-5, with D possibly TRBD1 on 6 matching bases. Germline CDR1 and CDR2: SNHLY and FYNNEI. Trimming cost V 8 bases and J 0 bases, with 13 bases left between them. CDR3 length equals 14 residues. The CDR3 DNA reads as TGTGCCAGCCGATCCGGGACATACCAAGAGACCCAGTACTTC. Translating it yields CASRSGTYQETQYF.

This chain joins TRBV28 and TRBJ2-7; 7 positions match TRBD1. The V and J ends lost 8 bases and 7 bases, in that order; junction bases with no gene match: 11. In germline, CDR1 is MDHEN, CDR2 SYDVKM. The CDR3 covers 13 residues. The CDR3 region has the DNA TGTGCCAGCCGCCGGACAGGTGTGTGGGAGCAGTACTTC. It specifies CASRRTGVWEQYF.

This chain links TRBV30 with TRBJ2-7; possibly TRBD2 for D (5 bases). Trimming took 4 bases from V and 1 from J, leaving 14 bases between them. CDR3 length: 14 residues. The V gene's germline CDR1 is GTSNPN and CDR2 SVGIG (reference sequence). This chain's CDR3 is CAWTRGGHSYEQYF. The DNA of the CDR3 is TGTGCCTGGACCCGCGGAGGCCATTCCTACGAGCAGTACTTC.